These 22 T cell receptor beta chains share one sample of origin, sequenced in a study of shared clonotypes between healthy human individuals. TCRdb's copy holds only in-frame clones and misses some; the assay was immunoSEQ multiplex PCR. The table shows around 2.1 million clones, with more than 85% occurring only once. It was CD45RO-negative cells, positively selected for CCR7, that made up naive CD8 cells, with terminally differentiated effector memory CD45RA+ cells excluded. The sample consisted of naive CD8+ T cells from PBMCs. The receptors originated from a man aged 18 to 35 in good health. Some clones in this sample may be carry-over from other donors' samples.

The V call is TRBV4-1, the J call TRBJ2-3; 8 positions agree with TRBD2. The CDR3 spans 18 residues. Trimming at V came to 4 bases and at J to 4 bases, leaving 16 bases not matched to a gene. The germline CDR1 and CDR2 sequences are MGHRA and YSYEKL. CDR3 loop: CASSREYEDQRGSDTQYF. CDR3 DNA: TGCGCCAGCAGCCGGGAATATGAGGACCAGCGGGGGTCAGATACGCAGTATTTT.

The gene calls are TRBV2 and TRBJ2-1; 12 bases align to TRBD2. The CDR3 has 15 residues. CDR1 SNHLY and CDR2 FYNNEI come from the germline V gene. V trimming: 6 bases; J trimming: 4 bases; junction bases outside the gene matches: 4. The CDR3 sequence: CASRRGTSGYNEQFF. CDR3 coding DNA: TGTGCCAGCAGGAGGGGGACTAGCGGGTACAATGAGCAGTTCTTC. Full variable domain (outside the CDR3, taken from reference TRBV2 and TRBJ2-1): EPEVTQTPSHQVTQMGQEVILRCVPISNHLYFYWYRQILGQKVEFLVSFYNNEISEKSEIFDDQFSVERPDGSNFTLKIRSTKLEDSAMYFCASRRGTSGYNEQFFGPGTRLTVL.

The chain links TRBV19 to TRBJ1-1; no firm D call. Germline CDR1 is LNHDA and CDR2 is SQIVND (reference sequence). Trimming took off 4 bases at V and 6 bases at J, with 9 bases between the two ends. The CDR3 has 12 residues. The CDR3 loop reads CASSRSAPEAFF. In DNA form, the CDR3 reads TGTGCCAGTAGTAGGTCCGCACCTGAAGCTTTCTTT.

CDR3 sequence reads: CATSPSRGGTEAFF. CDR3 sequence (DNA): TGTGCCACCAGCCCCTCGCGAGGTGGCACTGAAGCTTTCTTT. V gene TRBV15 combines with J gene TRBJ1-1, with D unresolved. There are 14 residues in the CDR3. CDR1 is LNHNV, CDR2 YYDKDF, per germline (reference sequence). Trimming took 5 bases from V and 4 from J, leaving 14 bases between them.

The CDR3 region is CATRAGQSRWETQYF. CDR3 DNA sequence: TGTGCCACCAGAGCGGGGCAGTCGAGATGGGAGACCCAGTACTTC. The rearrangement links TRBV28 to TRBJ2-5; 7 bases align to TRBD2. CDR3 length: 15 residues. V shed 10 bases and J 5 bases; nucleotides not matched to a gene: 16. The V gene's germline CDR1 is MDHEN and CDR2 SYDVKM.

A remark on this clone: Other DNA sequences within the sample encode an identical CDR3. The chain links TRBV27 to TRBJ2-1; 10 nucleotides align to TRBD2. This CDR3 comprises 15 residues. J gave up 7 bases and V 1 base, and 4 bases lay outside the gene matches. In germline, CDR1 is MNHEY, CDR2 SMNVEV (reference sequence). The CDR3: CASSLWLAGDNEQFF. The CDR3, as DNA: TGTGCCAGCAGTTTATGGCTAGCGGGAGATAATGAGCAGTTCTTC.

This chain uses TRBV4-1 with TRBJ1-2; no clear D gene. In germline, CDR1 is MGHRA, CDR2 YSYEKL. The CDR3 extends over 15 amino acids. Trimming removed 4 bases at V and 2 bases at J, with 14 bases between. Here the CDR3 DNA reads TGCGCCAGCAGCCCAACGTTCGGGCAGAACTATGGCTACACCTTC. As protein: CASSPTFGQNYGYTF.

The CDR3 region is CASAQGGSYNEQFF. The DNA of the CDR3 is TGTGCCAGCGCACAGGGGGGCTCCTACAATGAGCAGTTCTTC. The rearrangement uses TRBV6-5 and TRBJ2-1, with 8 positions matching TRBD1. The CDR3 extends over 14 amino acids. The trim removed 8 bases at V and 0 bases at J, leaving 3 bases unmatched. The germline V gene encodes CDR1 MNHEY and CDR2 SVGAGI.

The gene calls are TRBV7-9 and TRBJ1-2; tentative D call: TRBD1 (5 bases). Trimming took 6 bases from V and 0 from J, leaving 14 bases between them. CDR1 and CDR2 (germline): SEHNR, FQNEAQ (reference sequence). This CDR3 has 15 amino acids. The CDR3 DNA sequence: TGTGCCAGCAGTCCCCAGGGTACAGCTAACTATGGCTACACCTTC. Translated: CASSPQGTANYGYTF. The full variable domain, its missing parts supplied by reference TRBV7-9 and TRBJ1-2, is DTGVSQNPRHKITKRGQNVTFRCDPISEHNRLYWYRQTLGQGPEFLTYFQNEAQLEKSRLLSDRFSAERPKGSFSTLEIQRTEQGDSAMYLCASSPQGTANYGYTFGSGTRLTVV.

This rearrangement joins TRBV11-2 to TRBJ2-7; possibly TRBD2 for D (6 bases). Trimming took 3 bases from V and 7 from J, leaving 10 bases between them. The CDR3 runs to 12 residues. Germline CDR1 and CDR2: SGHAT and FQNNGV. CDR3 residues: CASSLEGSEQYF. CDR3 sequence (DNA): TGTGCCAGCAGCTTGGAGGGTTCGGAGCAGTACTTC.

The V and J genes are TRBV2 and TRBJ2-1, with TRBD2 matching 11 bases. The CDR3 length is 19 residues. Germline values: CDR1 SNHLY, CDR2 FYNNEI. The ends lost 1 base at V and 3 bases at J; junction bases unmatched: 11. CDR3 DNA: TGTGCCAGCAGTGAAGTTGGGTTTGGACTAGCGGGTTACTACAATGAGCAGTTCTTC. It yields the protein CASSEVGFGLAGYYNEQFF. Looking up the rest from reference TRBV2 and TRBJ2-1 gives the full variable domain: EPEVTQTPSHQVTQMGQEVILRCVPISNHLYFYWYRQILGQKVEFLVSFYNNEISEKSEIFDDQFSVERPDGSNFTLKIRSTKLEDSAMYFCASSEVGFGLAGYYNEQFFGPGTRLTVL.

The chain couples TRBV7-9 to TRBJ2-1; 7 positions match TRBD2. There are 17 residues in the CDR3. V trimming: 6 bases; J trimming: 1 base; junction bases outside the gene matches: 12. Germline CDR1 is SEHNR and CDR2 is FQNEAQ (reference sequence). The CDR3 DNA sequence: TGTGCCAGCAGGTCGAAGTATGGCGGGGGATCCTACAATGAGCAGTTCTTC. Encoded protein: CASRSKYGGGSYNEQFF. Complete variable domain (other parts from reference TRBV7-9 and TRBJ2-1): DTGVSQNPRHKITKRGQNVTFRCDPISEHNRLYWYRQTLGQGPEFLTYFQNEAQLEKSRLLSDRFSAERPKGSFSTLEIQRTEQGDSAMYLCASRSKYGGGSYNEQFFGPGTRLTVL.

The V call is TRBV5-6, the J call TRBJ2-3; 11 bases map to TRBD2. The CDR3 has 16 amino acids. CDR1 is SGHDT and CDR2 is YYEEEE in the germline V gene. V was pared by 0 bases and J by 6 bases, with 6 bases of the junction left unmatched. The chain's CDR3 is CASSLALAGGSDTQYF. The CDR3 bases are TGTGCCAGCAGCTTGGCGCTAGCGGGAGGATCTGATACGCAGTATTTT.

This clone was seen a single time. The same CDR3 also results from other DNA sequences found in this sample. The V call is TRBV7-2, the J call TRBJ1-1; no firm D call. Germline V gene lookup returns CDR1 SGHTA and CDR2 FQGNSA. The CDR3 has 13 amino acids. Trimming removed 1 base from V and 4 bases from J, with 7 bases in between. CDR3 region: CASSLGAGTEAFF. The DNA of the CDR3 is TGTGCCAGCAGCTTAGGGGCGGGCACTGAAGCTTTCTTT.

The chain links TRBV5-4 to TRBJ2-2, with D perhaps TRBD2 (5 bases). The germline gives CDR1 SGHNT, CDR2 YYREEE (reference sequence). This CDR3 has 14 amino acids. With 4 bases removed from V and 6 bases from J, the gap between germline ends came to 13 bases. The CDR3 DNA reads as TGTGCCAGCAGCCCCTTGGCCGGGGCCGGGGAGCTGTTTTTT. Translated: CASSPLAGAGELFF. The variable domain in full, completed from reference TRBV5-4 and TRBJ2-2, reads ETGVTQSPTHLIKTRGQQVTLRCSSQSGHNTVSWYQQALGQGPQFIFQYYREEENGRGNFPPRFSGLQFPNYSSELNVNALELDDSALYLCASSPLAGAGELFFGEGSRLTVL.

CDR3 loop: CASSYSKDYEQYF. CDR3 nucleotides: TGTGCCAGCAGTTACTCGAAGGACTACGAGCAGTACTTC. This chain uses TRBV6-5 with TRBJ2-7; D gene uncertain. CDR3 length: 13 residues. Germline V gives CDR1 MNHEY, CDR2 SVGAGI. The V and J ends lost 0 bases and 3 bases respectively, with 6 bases between them.

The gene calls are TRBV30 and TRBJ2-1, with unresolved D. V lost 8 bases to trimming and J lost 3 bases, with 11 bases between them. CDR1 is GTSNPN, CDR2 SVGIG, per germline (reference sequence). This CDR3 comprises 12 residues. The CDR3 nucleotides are TGTGCCATACCGCAGGACTACAATGAGCAGTTCTTC. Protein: CAIPQDYNEQFF.

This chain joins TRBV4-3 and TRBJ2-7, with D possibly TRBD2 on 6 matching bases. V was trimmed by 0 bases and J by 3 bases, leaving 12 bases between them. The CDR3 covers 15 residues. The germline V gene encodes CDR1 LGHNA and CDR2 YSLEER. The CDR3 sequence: CASSQEAGGIYEQYF. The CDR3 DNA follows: TGCGCCAGCAGCCAAGAAGCGGGTGGGATCTACGAGCAGTACTTC.

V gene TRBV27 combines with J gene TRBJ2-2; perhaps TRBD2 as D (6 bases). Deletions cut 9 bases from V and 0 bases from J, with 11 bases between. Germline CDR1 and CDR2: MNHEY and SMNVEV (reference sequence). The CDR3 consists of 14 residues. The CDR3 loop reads CASRGISNTGELFF. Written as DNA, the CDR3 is TGTGCCAGTCGCGGGATTTCGAACACCGGGGAGCTGTTTTTT.

The CDR3 DNA reads as TGTGCCAGCAGCTCGGGAGACAGTTCTTACGAGCAGTACTTC. The encoded protein is CASSSGDSSYEQYF. The V call is TRBV5-8, the J call TRBJ2-7; TRBD2 is a possible D gene (6 bases). The V end lost 3 bases, the J end lost 4 bases, and 14 bases lay between the germline ends. The CDR3 has 14 amino acids. Germline V lookup: CDR1 SGHTS, CDR2 YDEGEE.

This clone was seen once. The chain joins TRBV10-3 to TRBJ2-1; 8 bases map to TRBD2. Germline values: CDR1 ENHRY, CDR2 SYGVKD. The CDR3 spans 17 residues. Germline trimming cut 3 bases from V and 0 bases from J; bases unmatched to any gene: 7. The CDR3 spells CAISDPTSGSSYNEQFF. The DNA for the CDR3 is TGTGCCATCAGTGACCCTACTAGCGGAAGCTCCTACAATGAGCAGTTCTTC.

The CDR3 is CASSLLTSGSSEQYF. Here the CDR3 DNA reads TGTGCCAGCAGCTTACTGACTAGCGGGAGTTCCGAGCAGTACTTC. The chain recombines TRBV7-6 with TRBJ2-7; the match to TRBD2 covers 12 bases. V lost 2 bases to trimming and J lost 6 bases; unmatched junction nucleotides: 5. CDR3 size: 15 residues. From germline, CDR1 is SGHVS and CDR2 FNYEAQ.